The sequence of this T cell receptor beta chain was determined in a study of cytomegalovirus exposure and HLA in healthy donors (dated by TCRdb to about 2017). About the study as a whole: In an earlier analysis of 450 to 750 of the donors, 276 Gb of sequence data and 90 million to 130 million unique TCR beta sequences from roughly 180 million T cells were reported. Of the 398 genotyped donors, approximately 83% fell in the genetic ancestry cluster associated with self-reported Caucasian donors. All discovery cohort repertoires had been generated on a single sequencing platform. Four or five DR-DQ haplotypes were handled as single units for association and clustering because linkage in the cohort was strong. A later genetic analysis took genome-wide SNP genotypes for about 55% of the 666 donors and used that subset as a discovery cohort. Class I and class II HLA loci were covered by the typing at four-digit resolution. About 300 gigabases of sequencing data and approximately 85 million unique TCR sequences were included in an early release covering several hundred HLA-typed donors. The aim of the study was to test whether cataloging public T cell receptors could identify signatures of past pathogen exposure. Using immunosequencing, the study profiled T cell repertoires from 500 to 800 subjects and related those repertoires to cytomegalovirus serostatus. To predict cytomegalovirus infection status, the study combined high-throughput TCR immunosequencing, statistical association of individual TCRs with disease status, and machine learning. The number of typed donors differed by locus: about 620-630 for A, B, C, DRB1 and DQB1; 522 for DQA1; 606 for DPA1; and roughly 450 for DPB1. Donor age, sex, ethnicity and CMV serostatus were compiled together with the repertoire data. An earlier analysis of fewer than 750 of the donors used high-throughput TCR beta sequencing to judge whether each TCR beta V gene segment behaved as functional or pseudogenic. Rather than using new phenotypic data, the later analysis identified candidate immune exposures from TCR beta sequences and from how often those sequences occurred across donors. In a later analysis, previously published TCR beta repertoires from hundreds of donors were re-analyzed and high-resolution HLA genotyping was added so that TCR occurrence patterns could be studied. Across roughly 420 genotyped donors of the cohort, an average of about 240,000 unique TCR beta nucleotide sequences per donor were sequenced, and 15% to 20% of those sequences were non-productive. Along with the roughly 610-subject first cohort, a separate validation cohort of over 90 different subjects was used.

The CDR3 has 14 amino acids, counting the end cysteine and phenylalanine. The DNA shown is the 42-base CDR3, in frame from base 1. CDR1 LNHDA and CDR2 SQIVND are derived from the germline V gene (reference sequence). What the research found in general, with its limitations: A later analysis associated roughly 17,000 TCR beta sequences with specific HLA alleles at a false discovery rate of 0.05. In vitro tests confirmed that a few of the cytomegalovirus-associated TCR beta chains recognize cytomegalovirus antigens. Because counts were too low, 15 or so rarely observed V segments, including chromosome 9 orphons, were excluded from the earlier analysis of 587 of the donors. A later analysis found that HLA-associated TCR beta chains were more clonally expanded and had lower generation probabilities than equally common non-associated chains. The classifier was reported to diagnose cytomegalovirus status with high specificity and sensitivity in both the original cohort and the validation cohort. Compared with the roughly 600-donor mean, donors in an Asian-associated ancestry cluster had fewer N-insertions in productive TCRs, according to a later genetic analysis. Several of the top co-occurrence clusters appeared to be linked to parvovirus B19, influenza, CMV and Epstein-Barr virus, according to a later analysis. Because some donors lacked HLA typing at each locus, the association tests relied only on the typed subset. Some IMGT-functional V segments, including TRBV6-2 and TRBV6-3, could not be distinguished by the 87-base-pair reads and were therefore excluded. Linkage disequilibrium might explain the correlated functional status among segregating V segments, but an unknown experimental factor could not be excluded. In a later analysis, the rate of TCR association differed among HLA loci, with DRB1 alleles having the most associated TCRs and HLA-C alleles having the fewest. Most TCR sequences were seen in very few donors, while some public TCRs were found in many individuals. A cluster of highly shared sequence variants was judged likely to be a technical artifact of the sequencing pipeline. In a later genetic analysis, a missense DCLRE1C variant was associated with V-gene and J-gene trimming of TCR beta chains, and the association was replicated in an independent cohort. The authors suggested that the approach could potentially be extended to other disease states and immunological phenotypes. Most CMV-associated TCR beta chains appeared to be HLA-restricted in a later analysis, and the HLA associations seemed to be driven largely by CMV exposure. A total of about 150 TCR beta chains were listed by the study as associated with cytomegalovirus. Broadly in line with IMGT annotations, most TCR beta V segments showed up in productive rearrangements about 87% or about 30% of the time in an earlier analysis of 450 to 750 of the donors. A further reported finding was that TCR beta sequences accurately predicted the HLA-A and HLA-B alleles for most subjects in the first cohort. The cohort was sequenced for TCR beta chains only, and without alpha or paired-chain data the features that could be detected were limited. Roughly uniform sequencing depth across donors was assumed in presence/absence analyses, although this assumption may not hold. The only immune exposure information available for the cohort was CMV serostatus. When HLA alleles, especially DR and DQ, strongly co-occurred, TCR associations were difficult to assign to individual alleles.

The cohort comprised under 700 healthy bone marrow donors. At the time of sampling, every cohort member was nominally healthy, though immune exposures that went unrecorded were likely present. The donor was CMV seronegative and belonged to the group of more than 300 seronegative cohort members. A peripheral blood sample was provided by each donor, and peripheral blood mononuclear cells were used for TCR beta sequencing. The Qiagen DNeasy Blood Extraction Kit was used to extract genomic DNA from the blood cell samples. With regard to this clone: The antigen this receptor binds is unknown. One base away there is no much larger clone; base qualities are not given.

The library was generated by the immunoSEQ multiplex PCR assay. For the multiplex PCR, a mixture combining 60 forward primers for TCR Vbeta segments and 13 reverse primers for TCR Jbeta segments was used. The CDR3 region of rearranged TCR beta genes was amplified from genomic DNA with a multiplex PCR assay. The Illumina HiSeq System was used to sequence the amplified TCR beta libraries as 87-base-pair reads. Per the source publication's procedure: A later analysis tallied tens of millions of unique TCR beta chains across the roughly 610 repertoires, and some 10 million of those chains were shared by two or more donors. To remove PCR and sequencing errors, raw reads were error-corrected and collapsed into unique sequences using a nearest-neighbor algorithm that merged closely related sequences. Alignment of CDR3 sequences to IMGT reference sequences was used to assign V, D and J gene segments. Each retained sequence needed at least a six-nucleotide match to both a V gene segment and a J gene segment. A rearrangement counted as productive if the CDR3 had no stop codons and remained in frame with V and J, and every other rearrangement counted as non-productive. Following IMGT convention, CDR3 was defined as the stretch from the second conserved V-encoded cysteine up to the conserved J-encoded phenylalanine. The earlier analysis of approximately 500 of the donors excluded sequences that lacked an unambiguous match to a single V gene segment. In an earlier analysis of about 590 of the donors, a V segment was called functional when productive rearrangements were above 56.7%, and segregating when the standard deviation between donors exceeded 5%. To diagnose cytomegalovirus status from the catalog of TCR beta chain sequences, a statistical classification framework was built. A later analysis assigned V and J genes by comparing TCR nucleotide sequences with IMGT/GENE-DB human TR gene sequences. A later analysis assigned CDR3 sequences and most-parsimonious VDJ recombination scenarios with the TCRdist pipeline. A later analysis defined each TCR beta chain by its CDR3 amino acid sequence plus V-gene family, and excluded reads lacking a unique V-gene family. As a way to deal with suspected cross-contamination and a sequencing artifact, a later analysis dropped nearly 600 nucleotide sequences that were highly shared and had low generation probability. For each public chain, a later analysis derived a clonal expansion index from normalized ranks of inferred template counts within each repertoire. Generation probabilities in a later analysis came from a VDJ recombination model fitted to out-of-frame rearrangements, and those results were checked against IGoR. In a later analysis, hypergeometric tests were used to score TCR-TCR, TCR-HLA and TCR-CMV co-occurrence, with a repertoire-size bias correction applied to TCR pairs. False discovery rates were estimated in a later analysis by permuting HLA or CMV assignments 20 times. A later analysis grouped co-occurring TCRs with DBSCAN, adding TCRdist sequence similarity when clustering within HLA-allele-positive subsets. Co-occurrence clustering excluded repertoires with fewer than 30,000 or more than 120,000 public chains, plus five with anomalous nucleotide sharing. Imported from immuneACCESS, the table was reduced by TCRdb to in-frame sequences with V and J called. These copies leave out some clones; in studies compared against another copy, an unresolved V gene accounts for under half, and the cause of the remainder is not known. That table is the source of V, J and clone size, and D and trimming were worked out from the DNA. This sample lists 65,000 to 85,000 clones; 86% were detected once. The top ten hold about 2.1% of the sample.

The sequenced sample was PBMCs. The origin of this receptor is a woman aged 25 to 39 in good health and CMV-seronegative. The chain links TRBV19 with TRBJ2-5; TRBD1 fits 7 bases in the junction. The closer fit of TRBJ2-7 to the DNA end suggests the J call may be wrong. CDR3 protein: CASSMSQGTDEQYF. The bases read TGTGCCAGTAGTATGAGCCAGGGGACAGACGAGCAGTACTTC.